Below are 9 T cell receptor beta chains sequenced from a single sample in a study of blood T cell repertoires in COVID-19. The method was immunoSEQ multiplex PCR; TCRdb's version includes in-frame clones alone and lacks a portion of them. In the table there are about 250,000 clones, roughly 85% of which are singletons. Sequenced: PBMCs or T cells enriched from blood (not recorded which). These receptors were collected from a woman in her forties or fifties with acute COVID-19.

The chain uses TRBV4-3 and TRBJ1-2; D not resolved. With 0 bases removed from V and 0 bases from J, the gap between germline ends came to 8 bases. Looked up from germline, CDR1 is LGHNA and CDR2 is YSLEER. CDR3 length equals 15 residues. CDR3 nucleotide sequence: TGCGCCAGCAGCCAAGACGGGGTGGCTAACTATGGCTACACCTTC. This encodes CASSQDGVANYGYTF.

The CDR3 reads CASSLVSVTEAFF. The CDR3 nucleotides read TGCGCCAGCAGCTTGGTTTCAGTCACTGAAGCTTTCTTT. V gene TRBV5-1 combines with J gene TRBJ1-1; no reliable D call. V lost 0 bases and J lost 4, with 7 bases in between. This CDR3 has 13 amino acids. Germline-derived CDR1 and CDR2 are SGHRS and YFSETQ.

The chain links TRBV4-1 to TRBJ1-6; D call uncertain. Trimming cost V 3 bases and J 0 bases, with 12 bases left between them. The CDR3 is made up of 17 amino acids. Germline loops: CDR1 MGHRA, CDR2 YSYEKL. The CDR3 protein is CASSQRAQSSYNSPLHF. The CDR3 DNA reads TGCGCCAGCAGCCAGAGGGCACAATCCTCCTATAATTCACCCCTCCACTTT.

The chain is built from TRBV19 and TRBJ2-7, with D perhaps TRBD2 (5 bases). Trimming left V 5 bases short and J 1 base short, with 12 bases between. The CDR3 runs to 14 residues. The V gene's germline CDR1 is LNHDA and CDR2 SQIVND (reference sequence). CDR3 nucleotides: TGTGCCAGTAGTCCATTGGGAGCATCCTACGAGCAGTACTTC. Protein: CASSPLGASYEQYF.

This clone was seen a single time. This chain joins TRBV7-9 and TRBJ1-1, with D possibly being TRBD1 (5 bases). CDR3 length: 15 amino acids. The V end lost 7 bases, the J end lost 0 bases, and 15 bases lay between the germline ends. Germline V gene sequence: CDR1 SEHNR, CDR2 FQNEAQ (reference sequence). DNA for the CDR3: TGTGCCAGCACCTGGGGGGGACGGATGAACACTGAAGCTTTCTTT. Its translation: CASTWGGRMNTEAFF.

The genes are TRBV30 and TRBJ1-1, with TRBD1 as a possible D gene (5 bases). Germline V lookup: CDR1 GTSNPN, CDR2 SVGIG (reference sequence). CDR3 length equals 16 residues. V dropped 1 base and J dropped 4 bases, with 19 bases sitting between them. CDR3: CAWSGVVGSQGTEAFF. The CDR3, as DNA: TGTGCCTGGAGTGGAGTCGTCGGATCCCAGGGCACTGAAGCTTTCTTT. Using reference TRBV30 and TRBJ1-1 for the parts outside the CDR3, the full variable domain is SQTIHQWPATLVQPVGSPLSLECTVEGTSNPNLYWYRQAAGRGLQLLFYSVGIGQISSEVPQNLSASRPQDRQFILSSKKLLLSDSGFYLCAWSGVVGSQGTEAFFGQGTRLTVV.

The chain combines TRBV5-1 with TRBJ2-3, with TRBD2 as a possible D gene (5 bases). The CDR3 consists of 14 residues. V dropped 0 bases and J dropped 6 bases, with 11 bases sitting between them. CDR1 and CDR2 from the germline V gene are SGHRS and YFSETQ. The DNA of the CDR3 is TGCGCCAGCAGCTTGGGGCGGGCTTGGGATACGCAGTATTTT. Protein: CASSLGRAWDTQYF. The full variable domain, rest sourced from reference TRBV5-1 and TRBJ2-3, is KAGVTQTPRYLIKTRGQQVTLSCSPISGHRSVSWYQQTPGQGLQFLFEYFSETQRNKGNFPGRFSGRQFSNSRSEMNVSTLELGDSALYLCASSLGRAWDTQYFGPGTRLTVL.

The V call is TRBV19, the J call TRBJ1-1; 7 nucleotides match TRBD1. CDR1 is LNHDA and CDR2 is SQIVND in the germline V gene (reference sequence). The CDR3 extends over 14 amino acids. Trimming cost V 0 bases and J 4 bases; bases outside gene matches: 2. CDR3 bases: TGTGCCAGTAGTATAGATACAGGGGTCACTGAAGCTTTCTTT. Translation: CASSIDTGVTEAFF.

This clone was seen only once. V usage is TRBV5-1 and J usage is TRBJ2-1, with D unresolved. Deletions cut 3 bases from V and 7 bases from J, with 14 bases between. This CDR3 region has 14 residues. Germline assignment: CDR1 SGHRS and CDR2 YFSETQ. The CDR3 here is CASSSDLNRNEQFF. The CDR3 bases are TGCGCCAGCAGCTCCGATTTAAACAGAAATGAGCAGTTCTTC.